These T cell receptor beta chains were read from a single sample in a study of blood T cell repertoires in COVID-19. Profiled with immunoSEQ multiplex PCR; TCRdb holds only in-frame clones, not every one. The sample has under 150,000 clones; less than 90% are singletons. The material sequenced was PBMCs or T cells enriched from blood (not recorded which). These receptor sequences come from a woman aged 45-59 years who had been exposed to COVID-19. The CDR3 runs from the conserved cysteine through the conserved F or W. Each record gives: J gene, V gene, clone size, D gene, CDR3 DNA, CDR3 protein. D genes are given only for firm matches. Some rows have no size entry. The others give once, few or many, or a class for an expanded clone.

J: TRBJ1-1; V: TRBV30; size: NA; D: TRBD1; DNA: TGTGCCTTGGGACAGGGGGTTTACACTGAAGCTTTCTTT; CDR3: CALGQGVYTEAFF
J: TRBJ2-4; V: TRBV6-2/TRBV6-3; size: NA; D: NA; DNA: TGTGCCAGCAGTGGGGGCTTGAACATTCAGTACTTC; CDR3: CASSGGLNIQYF
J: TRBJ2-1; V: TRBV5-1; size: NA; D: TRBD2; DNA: TGCGCCAGCAGCTGGCCGGGACTAGCGGAGGAAAGCTCCTACAATGAGCAGTTCTTC; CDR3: CASSWPGLAEESSYNEQFF
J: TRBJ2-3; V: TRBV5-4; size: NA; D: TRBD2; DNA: TGTGCCAGCAGCTTAGGAGCGGGAGTGGCAGATACGCAGTATTTT; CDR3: CASSLGAGVADTQYF
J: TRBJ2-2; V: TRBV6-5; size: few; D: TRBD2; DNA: TGTGCCAGCAGTTCCCTAGCGGGGAACACCGGGGAGCTGTTTTTT; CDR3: CASSSLAGNTGELFF
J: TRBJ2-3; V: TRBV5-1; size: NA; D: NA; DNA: TGCGCCAGCAGCTTGGATCGAGCTAGCACAGATACGCAGTATTTT; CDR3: CASSLDRASTDTQYF
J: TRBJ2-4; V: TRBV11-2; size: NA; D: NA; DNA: TGTGCCAGCAGCTTAGTGGCTGGAGGGGTGAGCAAAAACATTCAGTACTTC; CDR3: CASSLVAGGVSKNIQYF
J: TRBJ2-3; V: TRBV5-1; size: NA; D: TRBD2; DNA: TGCGCCAGCAGCTCCAAGCCTAGCGGGAGCTCAGATACGCAGTATTTT; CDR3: CASSSKPSGSSDTQYF
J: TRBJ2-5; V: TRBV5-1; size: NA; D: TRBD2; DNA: TGCGCCAGCAGCTTGGGACTAGCGGGAGGAGGCGAGACCCAGTACTTC; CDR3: CASSLGLAGGGETQYF
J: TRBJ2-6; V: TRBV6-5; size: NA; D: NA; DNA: TGTGCCAGCAGTTACAGTCACACTGGGGCCAACGTCCTGACTTTC; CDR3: CASSYSHTGANVLTF
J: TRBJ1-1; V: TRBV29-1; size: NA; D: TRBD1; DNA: TGCAGCGTCTTTGACAGGGGGAAAATTGAAGCTTTCTTT; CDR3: CSVFDRGKIEAFF
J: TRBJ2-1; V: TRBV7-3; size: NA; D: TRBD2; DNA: TGTGCCAGCAGCGCGTCTAGCGGGGGCCACTACAATGAGCAGTTCTTC; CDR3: CASSASSGGHYNEQFF
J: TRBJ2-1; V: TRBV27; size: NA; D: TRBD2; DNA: TGTGCCAGCAGCGGACTAGCGGGAGTTCATGAGCAGTTCTTC; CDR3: CASSGLAGVHEQFF
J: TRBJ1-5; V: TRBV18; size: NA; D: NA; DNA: TGTGCCAGCTCACCTGGCGGTCAGCCCCAGCATTTT; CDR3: CASSPGGQPQHF
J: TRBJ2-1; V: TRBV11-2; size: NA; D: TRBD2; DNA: TGTGCCAGCAGCTTATTGAGTAGCGGGGGGTGGAATGAGCAGTTCTTC; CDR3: CASSLLSSGGWNEQFF
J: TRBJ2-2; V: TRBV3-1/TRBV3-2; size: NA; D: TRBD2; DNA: TGTGCCAGCAGCCAAAGCCGTGTCGGGGGGGCGCTCTGGACCGGGGAGCTGTTTTTT; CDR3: CASSQSRVGGALWTGELFF
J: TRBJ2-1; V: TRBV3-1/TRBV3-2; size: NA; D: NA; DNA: TGTGCCAGCAGCCAACTTCCCGGGACACAGCAGTTCTTC; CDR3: CASSQLPGTQQFF
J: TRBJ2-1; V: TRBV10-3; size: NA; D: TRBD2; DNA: TGTGCCATGGGTGGCGGGGGGCCTAACAATGAGCAGTTCTTC; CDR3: CAMGGGGPNNEQFF
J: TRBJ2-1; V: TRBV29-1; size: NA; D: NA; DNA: TGCAGCGTTGAAGGAAGACAGGGACTGGATGAGCAGTTCTTC; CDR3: CSVEGRQGLDEQFF
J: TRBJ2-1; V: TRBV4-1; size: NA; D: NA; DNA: TGCGCCAGCAGCCAAGATCTGAGCTCCTACAATGAGCAGTTCTTC; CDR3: CASSQDLSSYNEQFF
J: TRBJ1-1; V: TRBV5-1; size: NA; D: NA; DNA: TGCGCCAGCAGCTCCAGCTCGGGACAAATACTTGAAGCTTTCTTT; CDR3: CASSSSSGQILEAFF
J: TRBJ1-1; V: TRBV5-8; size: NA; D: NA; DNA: TGTGCCAGCAGCTTGGGACACATGAACACTGAAGCTTTCTTT; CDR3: CASSLGHMNTEAFF
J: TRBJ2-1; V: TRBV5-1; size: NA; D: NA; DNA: TGCGCCAGCAGCTTGGCACAGGGAACCTACAATGAGCAGTTCTTC; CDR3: CASSLAQGTYNEQFF
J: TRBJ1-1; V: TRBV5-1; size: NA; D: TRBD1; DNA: TGCGCCAGCAGCTTGGGTAAGTACAGGGGGCTCTGTGGCACTGAAGCTTTCTTT; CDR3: CASSLGKYRGLCGTEAFF
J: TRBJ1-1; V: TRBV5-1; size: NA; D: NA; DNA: TGCGCCAGCAGTAGCGGGGGAGGGGGAACTGAAGCTTTCTTT; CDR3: CASSSGGGGTEAFF
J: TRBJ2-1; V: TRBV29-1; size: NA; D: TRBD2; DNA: TGCAGCGTGGCCTCGGGGGGGGCGTCCTACAATGAGCAGTTCTTC; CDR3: CSVASGGASYNEQFF
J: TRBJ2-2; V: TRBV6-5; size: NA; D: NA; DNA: TGTGCCAGCAGTTCCGGGGGTTGGTACGGGGAGCTGTTTTTT; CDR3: CASSSGGWYGELFF
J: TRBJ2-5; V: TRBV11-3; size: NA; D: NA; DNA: TGTGCCAGCAGCTTACTAGGGCGGGGGACCCAGTACTTC; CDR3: CASSLLGRGTQYF